This record looks at one TCR beta chain sequence and its context. The CDR3 has 15 residues. Germline assignment: CDR1 SEHNR and CDR2 FQNEAQ (reference sequence). The V gene end was trimmed by 4 bases and the J gene end by 0 bases; junction bases not matched to a gene: 5. This record comes from a study of blood T cell repertoires in COVID-19. Sequencing was performed with immunoSEQ multiplex PCR; in TCRdb, only in-frame clones are kept and a portion is missing. The sample has approximately 200,000 clones, roughly 92% seen once. Sequences were obtained from peripheral blood. This clonotype was obtained from a man aged 25 to 45 with COVID-19, enrolled during active disease. V usage is TRBV7-9 and J usage is TRBJ2-7; 8 bases are a match to TRBD2. CDR3 residues: CASSSKRGSSYEQYF. The DNA of the CDR3 is TGTGCCAGCAGCTCCAAGCGGGGGAGCTCCTACGAGCAGTACTTC.